The 18 T cell receptor beta chains in this list originate from one sample, sequenced in a study of CD8 T cells in Susac syndrome. Random hexamers served to reverse transcribe about 0.45 to 1 ug RNA. TCRdb reprocessed the immunoSEQ multiplex PCR reads with MiXCR, giving one entry per CDR3 protein. Found here are some 110,000 distinct CDR3 sequences, about 92% of them singletons; the top ten hold roughly 0.088%. The source material was CD4+ T cells from PBMCs. The receptors here all came from a human donor with multiple sclerosis.

This clonotype has a single count. The chain uses TRBV30 and TRBJ1-2, with D maybe TRBD1 (5 bases). CDR3 length equals 11 residues. Germline V gene lookup returns CDR1 GTSNPN and CDR2 SVGIG (reference sequence). V lost 2 bases, J lost 14 bases, and 15 bases lay in between. CDR3: CAWSSGTSRTF. CDR3 in DNA: TGTGCCTGGAGTTCCGGGACCTCGCGGACCTTC.

CDR3 in amino acids: CASSEFNTGELFF. As DNA, the CDR3 is TGTGCCAGCAGTGAATTTAACACCGGGGAGCTGTTTTTT. The rearrangement joins TRBV2 to TRBJ2-2; D gene ambiguous. The germline gives CDR1 SNHLY, CDR2 FYNNEI. The germline V and J ends were trimmed by 2 bases and 2 bases, with 3 bases remaining between them. This CDR3 spans 13 amino acids.

This chain links TRBV2 with TRBJ2-5; 10 nucleotides agree with TRBD2. The CDR3 sequence is 14 residues long. V trimming: 5 bases; J trimming: 2 bases; junction bases outside the gene matches: 2. Per the germline V gene, CDR1 is SNHLY and CDR2 is FYNNEI. The CDR3 sequence: CASSRTSGQETQYF. In DNA form, the CDR3 reads TGTGCCAGCAGTAGGACTAGCGGACAAGAGACCCAGTACTTC.

In its sample, this clonotype was seen once. The rearrangement links TRBV4-1 to TRBJ1-6; TRBD1 might be the D (5 bases). V lost 1 base and J lost 4, with 8 bases in between. The CDR3 consists of 15 residues. Germline V CDR1 and CDR2: MGHRA, YSYEKL. The CDR3 protein is CASSQGGVYNSPLHF. The DNA for the CDR3 is TGCGCCAGCAGCCAAGGGGGGGTTTATAATTCACCCCTCCACTTT.

The chain uses TRBV7-3 and TRBJ2-5, with D possibly being TRBD1 or TRBD2 (6 bases each). The germline V and J ends were trimmed by 5 bases and 2 bases, with 12 bases remaining between them. Germline CDR1 and CDR2: SGHTA and FQGTGA. This CDR3 contains 14 residues. The CDR3 DNA reads as TGTGCCAGCAGCGGAAGAGGGGGGCAAGAGACCCAGTACTTC. The encoded protein is CASSGRGGQETQYF.

The rearrangement joins TRBV7-2 to TRBJ1-1; D is unclear. Germline values: CDR1 SGHTA, CDR2 FQGNSA. V lost 4 bases to trimming and J lost 0 bases, with 9 bases between them. The CDR3 extends over 14 amino acids. Here the CDR3 reads CASSSPSLNTEAFF. In nucleotides, the CDR3 is TGTGCCAGCAGCTCCCCGTCCCTGAACACTGAAGCTTTCTTT.

The chain carries TRBV3-1 and TRBJ1-1; 12 nucleotides line up with TRBD1. Germline CDR1 LGHDT, CDR2 YNNKEL (reference sequence). With 4 bases clipped from V and 12 bases from J, the junction kept 3 bases outside the gene matches. CDR3 size: 12 residues. CDR3 nucleotide sequence: TGTGCCAGCAGCCTGGGACAGGGGGCAACTTTCTTT. It codes for CASSLGQGATFF. Together with reference TRBV3-1 and TRBJ1-1, the CDR3 gives the full variable domain: DTAVSQTPKYLVTQMGNDKSIKCEQNLGHDTMYWYKQDSKKFLKIMFSYNNKELIINETVPNRFSPKSPDKAHLNLHINSLELGDSAVYFCASSLGQGATFFGQGTRLTVV.

This clonotype appeared once. The chain joins TRBV2 to TRBJ1-2, with D perhaps TRBD1 (5 bases). Germline CDR1 SNHLY, CDR2 FYNNEI. There are 15 residues in the CDR3. Between the trimmed V and J ends, which lost 1 base and 8 bases, there was a span of 17 bases. CDR3 sequence (DNA): TGTGCCAGCAGTGAAGAAAGGACAAGGGGCGGCGGCTACACCTTC. As protein: CASSEERTRGGGYTF.

The chain joins TRBV30 to TRBJ1-1; D is undetermined. V dropped 0 bases and J dropped 8 bases, with 7 bases sitting between them. In germline, CDR1 is GTSNPN, CDR2 SVGIG (reference sequence). The CDR3 runs to 11 residues. CDR3 loop: CAWSVVGEAFF. Written as DNA, the CDR3 is TGTGCCTGGAGTGTGGTGGGGGAAGCTTTCTTT.

V and J are TRBV6-5 and TRBJ2-5; tentative D call: TRBD2 (6 bases). CDR3 length: 17 residues. With 2 bases removed from V and 5 bases from J, the gap between germline ends came to 21 bases. Germline values: CDR1 MNHEY, CDR2 SVGAGI. CDR3 sequence reads: CASSYGADYQGGETQYF. In DNA form, the CDR3 reads TGTGCCAGCAGTTACGGGGCGGACTACCAGGGCGGGGAGACCCAGTACTTC.

V and J are TRBV6-2 or TRBV6-3 and TRBJ2-7, with 7 bases fitting TRBD2. CDR3 length: 15 residues. Losses at the gene ends were 8 bases for V and 0 bases for J; bases not matched to a gene: 10. CDR1 MNHEY and CDR2 SVGEGT come from the germline V gene. The CDR3 bases are TGTGCCAGCCTCTTCGCCGGGGGGAGCTCCTACGAGCAGTACTTC. Encoded protein: CASLFAGGSSYEQYF.

The V call is TRBV6-5, the J call TRBJ1-6, with D tentatively TRBD1 (6 bases). Germline V gene data show CDR1 as MNHEY and CDR2 as SVGAGI. Trimming left V 6 bases short and J 11 bases short, with 17 bases between. CDR3 size: 14 residues. The CDR3 coding sequence is TGTGCCAGCAGCCCTACAGGGAATGGGGCACCCCTCCACTTT. It translates to CASSPTGNGAPLHF.

The chain links TRBV18 to TRBJ2-7, with 10 positions matching TRBD1. Germline V gives CDR1 KGHSH, CDR2 LQKENI. Trimming at V came to 4 bases and at J to 6 bases, leaving 6 bases not matched to a gene. The CDR3 has 14 residues. In DNA, the CDR3 is TGTGCCAGCTCACTCGGGACAGGGGTCGGCGAGCAGTACTTC. Protein: CASSLGTGVGEQYF.

The chain employs TRBV5-1 and TRBJ2-3; the match to TRBD1 covers 10 bases. CDR1 SGHRS and CDR2 YFSETQ come from the germline V gene. V gave up 7 bases and J gave up 6 bases; unmatched junction bases: 8. This CDR3 is 14 amino acids long. DNA for the CDR3: TGCGCCAGCCAGACAGGGGGCGCAGCGGATACGCAGTATTTT. Residues: CASQTGGAADTQYF.

The rearrangement joins TRBV12-3 or TRBV12-4 to TRBJ1-1; D is unclear. The V gene lost 4 bases and the J gene lost 11 bases, with 14 bases spanning the gap. The CDR3 sequence is 12 residues long. The CDR3 DNA follows: TGTGCCAGCAGTTCGTCCTTTTTGCGGGCTTTCTTT. The encoded protein is CASSSSFLRAFF.

V and J are TRBV5-1 and TRBJ2-5, with D hard to call. CDR3 length: 14 amino acids. Deletions cut 2 bases from V and 1 base from J, with 9 bases between. Germline lookup yields CDR1 SGHRS and CDR2 YFSETQ. In DNA form, the CDR3 reads TGCGCCAGCAGCTTATCGGCTAGCCAAGAGACCCAGTACTTC. It yields the protein CASSLSASQETQYF. Using reference TRBV5-1 and TRBJ2-5 for the parts outside the CDR3, the full variable domain is KAGVTQTPRYLIKTRGQQVTLSCSPISGHRSVSWYQQTPGQGLQFLFEYFSETQRNKGNFPGRFSGRQFSNSRSEMNVSTLELGDSALYLCASSLSASQETQYFGPGTRLLVL.

The chain is built from TRBV6-6 and TRBJ1-5; D gene unclear. The CDR3 length is 13 residues. V lost 7 bases and J lost 0, with 7 bases in between. Per germline, CDR1 MNHNY and CDR2 SVGAGI (reference sequence). In DNA form, the CDR3 reads TGTGCCAGCAAACCCATTAGCAATCAGCCCCAGCATTTT. The encoded protein is CASKPISNQPQHF.

This rearrangement joins TRBV7-3 to TRBJ2-3, with D perhaps assigned TRBD1 or TRBD2 (5 bases each). This CDR3 has 15 amino acids. CDR1 SGHTA and CDR2 FQGTGA come from the germline V gene. Trimming pared 5 bases from V and 2 bases from J, leaving 14 bases between. CDR3 nucleotide sequence: TGTGCCAGCAGCAAGGGACCACTTTACACAGATACGCAGTATTTT. This gives the protein CASSKGPLYTDTQYF.